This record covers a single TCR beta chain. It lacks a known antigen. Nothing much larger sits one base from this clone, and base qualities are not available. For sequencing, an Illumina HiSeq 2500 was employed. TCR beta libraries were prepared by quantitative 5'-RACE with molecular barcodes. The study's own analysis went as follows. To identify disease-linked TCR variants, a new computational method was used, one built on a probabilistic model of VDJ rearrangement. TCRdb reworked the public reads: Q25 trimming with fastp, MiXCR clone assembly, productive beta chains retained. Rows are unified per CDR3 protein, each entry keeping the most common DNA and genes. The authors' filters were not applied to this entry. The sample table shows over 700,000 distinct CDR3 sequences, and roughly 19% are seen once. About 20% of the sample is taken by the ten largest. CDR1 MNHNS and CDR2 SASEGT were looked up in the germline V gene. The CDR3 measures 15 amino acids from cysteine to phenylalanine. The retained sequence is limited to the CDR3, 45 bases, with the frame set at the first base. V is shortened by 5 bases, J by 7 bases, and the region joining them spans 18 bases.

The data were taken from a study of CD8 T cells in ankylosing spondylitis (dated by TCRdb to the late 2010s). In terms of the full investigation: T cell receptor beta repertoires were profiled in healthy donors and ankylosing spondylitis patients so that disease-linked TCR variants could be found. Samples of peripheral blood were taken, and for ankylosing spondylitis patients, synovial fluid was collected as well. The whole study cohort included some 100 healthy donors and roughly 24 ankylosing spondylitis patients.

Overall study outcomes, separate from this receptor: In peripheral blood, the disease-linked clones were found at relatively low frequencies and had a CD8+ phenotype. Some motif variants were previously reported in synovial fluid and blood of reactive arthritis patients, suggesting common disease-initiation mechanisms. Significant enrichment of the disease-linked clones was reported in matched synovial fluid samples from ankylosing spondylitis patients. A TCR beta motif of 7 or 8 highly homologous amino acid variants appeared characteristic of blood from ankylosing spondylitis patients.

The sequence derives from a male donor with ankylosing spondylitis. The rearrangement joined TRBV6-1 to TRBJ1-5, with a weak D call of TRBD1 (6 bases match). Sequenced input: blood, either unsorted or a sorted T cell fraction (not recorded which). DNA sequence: TGTGCCAGCAGTCAGAGTTCGGGGGGCGGACAGCCCCAGCATTTT. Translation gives CASSQSSGGGQPQHF.